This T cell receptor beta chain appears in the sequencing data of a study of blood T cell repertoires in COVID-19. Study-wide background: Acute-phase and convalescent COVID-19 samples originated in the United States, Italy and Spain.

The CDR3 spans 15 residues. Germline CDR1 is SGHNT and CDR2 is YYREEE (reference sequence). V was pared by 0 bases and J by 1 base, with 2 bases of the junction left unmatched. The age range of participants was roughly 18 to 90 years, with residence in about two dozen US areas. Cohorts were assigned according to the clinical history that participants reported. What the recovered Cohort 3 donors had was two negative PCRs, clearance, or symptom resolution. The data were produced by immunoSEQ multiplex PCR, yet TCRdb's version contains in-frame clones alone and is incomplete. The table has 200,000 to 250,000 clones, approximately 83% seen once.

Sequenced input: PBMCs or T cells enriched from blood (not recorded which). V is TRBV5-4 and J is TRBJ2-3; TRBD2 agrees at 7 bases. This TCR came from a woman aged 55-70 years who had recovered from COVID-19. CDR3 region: CASSLAREGTDTQYF. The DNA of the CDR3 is TGTGCCAGCAGCTTGGCCCGGGAGGGCACAGATACGCAGTATTTT. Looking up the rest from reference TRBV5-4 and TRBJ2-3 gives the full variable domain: ETGVTQSPTHLIKTRGQQVTLRCSSQSGHNTVSWYQQALGQGPQFIFQYYREEENGRGNFPPRFSGLQFPNYSSELNVNALELDDSALYLCASSLAREGTDTQYFGPGTRLTVL.